This T cell receptor (beta chain) was recovered during a study of STAT5B mutations in CD4+ large granular lymphocyte leukemia. The CDR3 spans 15 residues. Comment on this clone: Antigen specificity is unknown.

Study-wide results and limits: Patient CD4-sorted repertoires looked more clonal than healthy CD4+ repertoires, even without putative leukemic clones. Compared with healthy controls (2/35), patient top clones favored TRBV06 (8/27).

Data came from immunoSEQ multiplex PCR; TCRdb stores just in-frame clones and leaves some out. This table holds 35,000 to 40,000 clones, around 80% found once. This sequence originates from a human donor in good health. The chain employs TRBV21-1 and TRBJ2-7; the D call in the table, TRBD1, was not verified against the DNA. TRBV21-1 is described as a pseudogene. Source material: CD4+ T cells from blood buffy coats. In nucleotides, the CDR3 is TGTGCCAGCAGCACAGGACAGGCCAGATCTATGAGGCAGTACTTC. Translating gives CASSTGQARSMRQYF.